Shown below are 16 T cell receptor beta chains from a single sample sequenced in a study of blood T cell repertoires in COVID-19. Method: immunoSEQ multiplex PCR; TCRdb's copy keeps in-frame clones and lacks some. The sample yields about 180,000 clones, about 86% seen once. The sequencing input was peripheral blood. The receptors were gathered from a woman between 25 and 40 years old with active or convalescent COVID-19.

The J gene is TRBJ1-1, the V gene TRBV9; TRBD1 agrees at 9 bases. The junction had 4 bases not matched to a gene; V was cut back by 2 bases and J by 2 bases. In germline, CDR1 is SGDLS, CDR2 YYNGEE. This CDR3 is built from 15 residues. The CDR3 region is CASSVGTGPNTEAFF. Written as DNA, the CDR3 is TGTGCCAGCAGCGTCGGGACAGGGCCCAACACTGAAGCTTTCTTT.

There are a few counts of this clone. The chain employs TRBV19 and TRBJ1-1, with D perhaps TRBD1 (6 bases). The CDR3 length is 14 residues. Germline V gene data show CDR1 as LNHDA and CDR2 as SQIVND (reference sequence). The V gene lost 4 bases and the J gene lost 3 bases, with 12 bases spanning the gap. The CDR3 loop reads CASSTGGGYTEAFF. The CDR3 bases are TGTGCCAGTAGTACCGGGGGGGGCTACACTGAAGCTTTCTTT.

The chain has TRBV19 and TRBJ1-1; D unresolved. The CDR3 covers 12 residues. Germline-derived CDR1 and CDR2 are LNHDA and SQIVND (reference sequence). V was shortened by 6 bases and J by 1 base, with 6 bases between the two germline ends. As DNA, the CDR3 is TGTGCCAGTAGCGACAAGAACACTGAAGCTTTCTTT. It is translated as CASSDKNTEAFF. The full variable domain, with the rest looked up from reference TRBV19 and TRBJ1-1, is DGGITQSPKYLFRKEGQNVTLSCEQNLNHDAMYWYRQDPGQGLRLIYYSQIVNDFQKGDIAEGYSVSREKKESFPLTVTSAQKNPTAFYLCASSDKNTEAFFGQGTRLTVV.

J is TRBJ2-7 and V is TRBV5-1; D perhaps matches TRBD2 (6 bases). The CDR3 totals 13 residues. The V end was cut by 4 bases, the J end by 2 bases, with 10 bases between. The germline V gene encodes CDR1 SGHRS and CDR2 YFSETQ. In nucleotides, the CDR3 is TGCGCCAGCAGCACGGGACTGGCCTACGAGCAGTACTTC. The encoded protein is CASSTGLAYEQYF.

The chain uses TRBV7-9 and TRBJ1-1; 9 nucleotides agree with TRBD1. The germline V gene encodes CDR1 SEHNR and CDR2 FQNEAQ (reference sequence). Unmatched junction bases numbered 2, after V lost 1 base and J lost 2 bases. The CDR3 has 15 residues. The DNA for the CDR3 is TGTGCCAGCAGCTTAGGGGACAGGGAAAACACTGAAGCTTTCTTT. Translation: CASSLGDRENTEAFF.

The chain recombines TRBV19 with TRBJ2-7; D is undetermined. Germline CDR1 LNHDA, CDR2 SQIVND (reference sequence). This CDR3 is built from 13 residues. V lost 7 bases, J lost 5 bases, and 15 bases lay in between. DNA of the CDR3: TGTGCCAGTAAACGTGGTCTCGAGGACGAGCAGTACTTC. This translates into CASKRGLEDEQYF. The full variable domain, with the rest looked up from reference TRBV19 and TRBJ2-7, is DGGITQSPKYLFRKEGQNVTLSCEQNLNHDAMYWYRQDPGQGLRLIYYSQIVNDFQKGDIAEGYSVSREKKESFPLTVTSAQKNPTAFYLCASKRGLEDEQYFGPGTRLTVT.

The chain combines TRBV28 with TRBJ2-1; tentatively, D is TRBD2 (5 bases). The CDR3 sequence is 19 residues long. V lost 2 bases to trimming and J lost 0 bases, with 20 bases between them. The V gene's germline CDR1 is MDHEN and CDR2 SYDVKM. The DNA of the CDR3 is TGTGCCAGCAGTTTAGTTTGGGTTGAGGGCCATAGCTCCTACAATGAGCAGTTCTTC. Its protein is CASSLVWVEGHSSYNEQFF.

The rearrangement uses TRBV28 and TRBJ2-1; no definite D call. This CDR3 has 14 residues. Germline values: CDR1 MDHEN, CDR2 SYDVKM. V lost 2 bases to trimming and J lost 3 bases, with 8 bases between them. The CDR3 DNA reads TGTGCCAGCAGTTTAACAGAAGGCTACAATGAGCAGTTCTTC. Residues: CASSLTEGYNEQFF.

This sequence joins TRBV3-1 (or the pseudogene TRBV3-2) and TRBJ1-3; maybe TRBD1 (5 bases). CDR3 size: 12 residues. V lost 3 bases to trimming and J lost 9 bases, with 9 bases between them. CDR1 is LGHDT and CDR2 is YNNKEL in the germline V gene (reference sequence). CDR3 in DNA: TGTGCCAGCAGCCACTCCGGGGGCACCATATATTTT. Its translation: CASSHSGGTIYF.

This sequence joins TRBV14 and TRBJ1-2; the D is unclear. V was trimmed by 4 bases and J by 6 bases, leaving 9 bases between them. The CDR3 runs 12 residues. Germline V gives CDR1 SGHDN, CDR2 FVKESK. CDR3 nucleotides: TGTGCCAGCAGCCCTATAGCTAATGGCTACACCTTC. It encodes CASSPIANGYTF.

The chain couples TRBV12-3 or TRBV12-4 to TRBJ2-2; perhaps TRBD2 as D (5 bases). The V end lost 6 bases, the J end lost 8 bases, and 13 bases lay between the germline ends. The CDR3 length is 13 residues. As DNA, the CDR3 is TGTGCCAGCAGGGACTCCCTTTGGGGGGAGCTGTTTTTT. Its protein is CASRDSLWGELFF.

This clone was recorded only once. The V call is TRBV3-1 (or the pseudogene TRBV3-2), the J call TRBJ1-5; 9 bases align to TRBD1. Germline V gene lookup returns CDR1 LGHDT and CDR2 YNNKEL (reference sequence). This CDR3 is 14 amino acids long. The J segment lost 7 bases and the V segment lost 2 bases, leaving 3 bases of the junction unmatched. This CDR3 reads CASSQTGGGQPQHF. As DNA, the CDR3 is TGTGCCAGCAGCCAAACAGGGGGCGGACAGCCCCAGCATTTT.

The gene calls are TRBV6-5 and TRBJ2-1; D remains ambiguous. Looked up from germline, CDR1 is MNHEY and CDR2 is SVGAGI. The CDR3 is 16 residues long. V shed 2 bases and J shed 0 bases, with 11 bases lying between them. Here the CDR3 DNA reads TGTGCCAGCAGTTACGGTAGTGTTCCCTCCTACAATGAGCAGTTCTTC. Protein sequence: CASSYGSVPSYNEQFF.

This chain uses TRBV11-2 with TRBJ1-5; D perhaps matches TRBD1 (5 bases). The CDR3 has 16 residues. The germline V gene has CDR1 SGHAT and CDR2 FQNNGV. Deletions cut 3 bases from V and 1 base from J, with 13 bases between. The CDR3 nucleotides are TGTGCCAGCAGCTTGCAGGGTGGGGTAAGCAATCAGCCCCAGCATTTT. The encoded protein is CASSLQGGVSNQPQHF.

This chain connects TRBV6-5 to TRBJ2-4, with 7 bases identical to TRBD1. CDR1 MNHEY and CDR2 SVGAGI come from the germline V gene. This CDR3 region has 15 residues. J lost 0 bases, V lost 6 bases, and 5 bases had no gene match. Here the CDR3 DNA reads TGTGCCAGCAGCCGACAGGGCATAGCCAAAAACATTCAGTACTTC. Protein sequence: CASSRQGIAKNIQYF.

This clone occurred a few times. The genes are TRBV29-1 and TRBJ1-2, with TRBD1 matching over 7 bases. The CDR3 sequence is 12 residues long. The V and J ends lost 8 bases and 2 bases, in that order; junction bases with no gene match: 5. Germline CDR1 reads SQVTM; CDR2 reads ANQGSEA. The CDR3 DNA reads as TGCAGCTCCGGGACAGCGAACTATGGCTACACCTTC. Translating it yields CSSGTANYGYTF.